This entry describes one T cell receptor beta chain. Antigen: not known. The germline V and J ends were trimmed by 4 bases and 2 bases, with 14 bases remaining between them. Germline-derived CDR1 and CDR2 are DFQATT and SNEGSKA (reference sequence). The CDR3 is 14 residues long. The data belong to a study of T cells after yellow fever vaccination. Across the study: Preparation used SMART-Seq v4 Ultra Low Input for the low-cell-number fractions. Study observations and caveats: Most clones from primary vaccination resurfaced after the booster (about 95% CD4, more than 75% CD8). Abundant contaminating clonotypes from the bulk population could appear in FACS-sorted repertoires.

UMIs were added to TCR cDNA along with a universal primer site when it was made by 5'RACE template switching. TCRdb redid the calling of the 5' RACE reads with MiXCR, one entry per CDR3 protein. The repertoire has under 600,000 distinct CDR3 sequences, approximately 12% of them found once; the top ten carry about 14%. The specimen was PBMCs, collected on the day of the yellow fever booster vaccination. The sequence came from a man aged 25 to 40 who received the YFV17D yellow fever vaccine. The chain is built from TRBV20-1 and TRBJ1-1; the D gene is possibly TRBD1 (6 bases). CDR3 sequence reads: CSATGAGPNTEAFF. The CDR3 bases are TGCAGTGCTACAGGGGCAGGGCCAAACACTGAAGCTTTCTTT.